This is a list of T cell receptor beta chains from one sample in a study of identical twins. TCRdb analysed the 5' RACE reads with MiXCR anew, one entry per CDR3 protein. The sample lists some 900,000 distinct CDR3 sequences; roughly 12% were seen once. This sample also belongs to another study, concerning yellow fever vaccine responses in identical twins.

The source material was PBMCs. These receptor sequences come from a woman between 18 and 30 years old in good health. Both conserved end residues are trimmed from each CDR3. Fields, in order: V gene, CDR3 protein.

TRBV6-1 ASTDTSGANVLT
TRBV7-9 ASSLEIPGHEQY
TRBV7-9 ASSPNVYEQF
TRBV20-1 SAQGLAGASYNEQF
TRBV6-8 ASSYENSARGPNEQF
TRBV28 ASSNGGTGDYEQY
TRBV12-3/TRBV12-4 ASATPANYGYT
TRBV6-5 ASSYSIWGTEAF
TRBV15 ATSREGLREQY
TRBV6-2/TRBV6-3 ASSYSIPGQQETQY
TRBV12-3/TRBV12-4 ASSSTGGTIHEQY
TRBV20-1 SASTGETEAF
TRBV7-9 ASSLVLGSSTDTQY
TRBV7-1 ASHARADRSTLAILRSNYNEQF
TRBV28 ASSSSGPNTDTQY
TRBV6-2/TRBV6-3 ASSRHPAPSEQY
TRBV25-1 ASAGTGPLSGELV
TRBV10-3 AISESGQGHTDTQY
TRBV2 ASSERSGTGGRTFTEAF
TRBV20-1 SAETTAWRETQY
TRBV6-1 AGSGTTSYNSPLH
TRBV5-1 ASGNSGPQETQY
TRBV29-1 SVVMTGDVQETQY
TRBV12-3/TRBV12-4 ASSFNLAGRTDTQY
TRBV29-1 SVDPLAGVGEQF
TRBV12-5 ASGLGFSGINTEAF
TRBV11-2 ASSYSVGYGYT
TRBV12-3/TRBV12-4 ASSFGGSGYT
TRBV9 ASSVGFQGSEQY
TRBV20-1 SVLEPPYNEQF
TRBV7-6 ASSLGQGNNSPLH
TRBV2 ASSATPGPYTGELF
TRBV5-6 ASSLGGEPISYNEQF
TRBV10-3 AISLGGREETQY
TRBV10-3 AISELWGSEAF
TRBV7-9 ASSRSLNNEQF